The following is a T cell receptor (beta chain) sequence with its context. The whole isolated RNA underwent reverse transcription, so sequencing captured expressed TCRB transcripts. Sequencing was performed with immunoSEQ multiplex PCR; in TCRdb, only in-frame clones are kept and a portion is missing. The data show approximately 470,000 clones, 25% to 35% seen once. These data are taken from a study of beta chain features in type 1 diabetes. The CDR3 extends over 15 amino acids. The V gene lost 3 bases and the J gene lost 4 bases, with 14 bases spanning the gap. Germline-derived CDR1 and CDR2 are SGHTA and FQGTGA.

Sequences were obtained from naive CD4+ T cells from blood. The clonotype comes from a young man in good health. The V and J genes are TRBV7-3 and TRBJ2-3; D remains unclear. CDR3 loop: CASSFPERLADTQYF. As DNA, the CDR3 is TGTGCCAGCAGCTTTCCGGAGCGCTTAGCAGATACGCAGTATTTT.